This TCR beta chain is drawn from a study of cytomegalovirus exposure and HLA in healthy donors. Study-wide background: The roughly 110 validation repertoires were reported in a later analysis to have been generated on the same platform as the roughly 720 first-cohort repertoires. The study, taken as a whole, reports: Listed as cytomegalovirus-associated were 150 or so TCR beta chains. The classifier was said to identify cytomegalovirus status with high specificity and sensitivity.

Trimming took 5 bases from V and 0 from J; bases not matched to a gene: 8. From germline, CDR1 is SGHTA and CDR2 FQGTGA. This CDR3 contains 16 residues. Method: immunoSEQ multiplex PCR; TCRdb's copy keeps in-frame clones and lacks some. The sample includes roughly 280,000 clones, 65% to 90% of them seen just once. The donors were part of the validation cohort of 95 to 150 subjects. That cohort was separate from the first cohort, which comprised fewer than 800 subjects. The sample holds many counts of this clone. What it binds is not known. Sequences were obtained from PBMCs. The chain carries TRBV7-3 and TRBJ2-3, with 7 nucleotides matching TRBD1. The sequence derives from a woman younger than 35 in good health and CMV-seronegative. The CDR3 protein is CASSPGQTASTDTQYF. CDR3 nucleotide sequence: TGTGCCAGCAGCCCGGGACAGACGGCTAGCACAGATACGCAGTATTTT.